This is a list of T cell receptor beta chains from one sample in a study of blood T cell dynamics during melanoma immunotherapy. The method was immunoSEQ multiplex PCR; TCRdb's version includes in-frame clones alone and lacks a portion of them. The sample includes a few thousand clones, around 80% of them seen just once. Sequenced here: blood, sampled from a patient treated with checkpoint blockade. All receptors come from a human donor with melanoma. Each CDR3 is given with its conserved first and last residue. D genes are given only for firm matches. Size is stated for part of the rows, as once, few or many counts, or as a class when the clone is expanded.

.	TRBJ1-1	.	TRBV18	CASSPPQGGGTEAFF	TGTGCCAGCTCACCACCACAGGGTGGGGGGACTGAAGCTTTCTTT
.	TRBJ1-4	large	TRBV30	CAWEDGTKNEKLFF	TGTGCCTGGGAGGACGGGACAAAGAATGAAAAACTGTTTTTT
.	TRBJ2-7	large	TRBV2	CASRPGISYEQYF	TGTGCCAGCAGGCCGGGGATTAGCTACGAGCAGTACTTC
.	TRBJ2-3	few	TRBV6-1	CASSELPVYSTDTQYF	TGTGCCAGCAGTGAACTCCCAGTCTACAGCACAGATACGCAGTATTTT
TRBD1	TRBJ2-2	.	TRBV12-5	CASGLEGAIGELFF	TGTGCTAGTGGTTTGGAGGGGGCAATCGGGGAGCTGTTTTTT
.	TRBJ1-1	.	TRBV5-1	CASSSKGPYTEAFF	TGCGCCAGCAGCTCTAAGGGACCATACACTGAAGCTTTCTTT
TRBD1	TRBJ1-6	few	TRBV19	CASSSSTGTGGSPLHF	TGTGCCAGTAGTTCTTCGACCGGGACAGGGGGATCACCCCTCCACTTT
TRBD1	TRBJ1-6	.	TRBV5-1	CASSLETGDYNSPLHF	TGCGCCAGCAGCTTGGAGACAGGGGACTATAATTCACCCCTCCACTTT
.	TRBJ2-3	once	TRBV6-6	CASKQGGAGDTQYF	TGTGCCAGCAAGCAGGGGGGGGCCGGAGATACGCAGTATTTT
TRBD1	TRBJ1-2	.	TRBV29-1	CSVGTGDGYGYTF	TGCAGCGTGGGGACAGGGGATGGCTATGGCTACACCTTC
.	TRBJ2-7	.	TRBV6-5	CASSPKDRFYEQYF	TGTGCCAGCAGTCCCAAAGACAGGTTCTACGAGCAGTACTTC
.	TRBJ1-2	.	TRBV18	CASSPPVRGDYGYTF	TGTGCCAGCTCACCACCAGTCAGGGGCGACTATGGCTACACCTTC
.	TRBJ1-1	.	TRBV7-6	CASTLGIFLNTEAFF	TGTGCCAGCACCTTAGGGATATTCTTGAACACTGAAGCTTTCTTT
TRBD1	TRBJ1-6	.	TRBV11-2	CASSAGQPNSPLHF	TGTGCCAGCAGCGCGGGACAGCCGAATTCACCCCTCCACTTT
.	TRBJ1-4	.	TRBV6-5	CASAWGRGYEKLFF	TGTGCCAGCGCCTGGGGTCGGGGTTATGAAAAACTGTTTTTT
.	TRBJ1-1	.	TRBV30	CAWSVGQGLDEAFF	TGTGCCTGGAGTGTCGGGCAGGGATTGGATGAAGCTTTCTTT
TRBD1	TRBJ1-4	.	TRBV5-1	CASSPGTGANEKLFF	TGCGCCAGCAGCCCAGGGACAGGGGCTAATGAAAAACTGTTTTTT
.	TRBJ1-5	.	TRBV7-2	CASTPREFNQPQHF	TGTGCCAGCACCCCGAGGGAGTTCAATCAGCCCCAGCATTTT